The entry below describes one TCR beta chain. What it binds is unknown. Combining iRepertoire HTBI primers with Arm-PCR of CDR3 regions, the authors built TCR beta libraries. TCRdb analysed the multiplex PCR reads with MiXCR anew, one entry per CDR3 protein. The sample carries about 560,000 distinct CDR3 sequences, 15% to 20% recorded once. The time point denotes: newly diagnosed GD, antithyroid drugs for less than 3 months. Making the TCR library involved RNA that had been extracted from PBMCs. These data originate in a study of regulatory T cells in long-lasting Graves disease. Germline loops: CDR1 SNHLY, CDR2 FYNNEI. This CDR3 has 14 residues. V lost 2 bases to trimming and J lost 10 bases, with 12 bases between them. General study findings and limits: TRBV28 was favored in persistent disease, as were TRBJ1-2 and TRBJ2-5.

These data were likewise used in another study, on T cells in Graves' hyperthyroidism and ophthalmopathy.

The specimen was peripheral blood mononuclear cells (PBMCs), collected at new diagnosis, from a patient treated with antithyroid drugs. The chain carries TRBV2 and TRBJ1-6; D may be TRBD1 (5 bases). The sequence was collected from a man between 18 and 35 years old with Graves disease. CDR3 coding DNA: TGTGCCAGCAGTGAAATGGGGGAGCGATCACCCCTCCACTTT. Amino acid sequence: CASSEMGERSPLHF.